These 22 T cell receptor beta chains share one sample of origin, sequenced in a study of long-term antiretroviral therapy in people with HIV. Sequencing used immunoSEQ v3.0 at survey level. Some clones are missing from TCRdb's copy, which holds only in-frame ones; the method was immunoSEQ multiplex PCR. The data contain around 7,300 clones, around 70% of them singletons. The sequences come from unsorted PBMCs, collected around eleven months before starting antiretroviral therapy. Receptors were obtained from a man between 40 and 49 years old with HIV.

This clone was picked up a small number of times. The rearrangement joins TRBV5-8 to TRBJ1-1, with D maybe TRBD1 (6 bases). Trimming left V 0 bases short and J 5 bases short, with 20 bases between. The germline gives CDR1 SGHTS, CDR2 YDEGEE. There are 17 residues in the CDR3. Written as DNA, the CDR3 is TGTGCCAGCAGCTTGGAATTTCGGCAGGGAGGGGGTACTGAAGCTTTCTTT. As protein: CASSLEFRQGGGTEAFF.

The chain couples TRBV7-9 to TRBJ2-1; 10 positions agree with TRBD1. Trimming cost V 3 bases and J 2 bases; bases outside gene matches: 1. The CDR3 sequence is 15 residues long. Germline V lookup: CDR1 SEHNR, CDR2 FQNEAQ (reference sequence). CDR3 sequence: CASSFGQGAYNEQFF. Written as DNA, the CDR3 is TGTGCCAGCAGCTTTGGACAGGGGGCCTACAATGAGCAGTTCTTC.

V gene TRBV7-2 combines with J gene TRBJ2-7, with 12 bases that match TRBD2. The CDR3 is made up of 15 amino acids. Looked up from germline, CDR1 is SGHTA and CDR2 is FQGNSA. V lost 6 bases to trimming and J lost 2 bases; unmatched junction nucleotides: 5. Here the CDR3 DNA reads TGTGCCAGCAGAAATCTAGCGGGGGGGCCCTACGAGCAGTACTTC. Encoded protein: CASRNLAGGPYEQYF.

The chain combines TRBV18 with TRBJ2-2, with D tentatively TRBD2 (5 bases). Per the germline V gene, CDR1 is KGHSH and CDR2 is LQKENI. The CDR3 runs 16 residues. Trimming shortened V by 1 base and J by 0 bases, and 9 bases separated the two germline ends. CDR3 region: CASSPQAGPNTGELFF. Written as DNA, the CDR3 is TGTGCCAGCTCACCACAGGCGGGTCCGAACACCGGGGAGCTGTTTTTT.

The rearrangement joins TRBV29-1 to TRBJ1-1, with 7 bases fitting TRBD1. With V trimmed by 7 bases and J by 4 bases, 6 bases remained unmatched. This CDR3 spans 12 amino acids. The germline CDR1 and CDR2 sequences are SQVTM and ANQGSEA. CDR3 region: CSGQGEITEAFF. CDR3 bases: TGCAGCGGTCAGGGGGAGATCACTGAAGCTTTCTTT.

The chain employs TRBV27 and TRBJ1-2; TRBD1 aligns across 8 bases. The CDR3 totals 15 residues. After removal of 5 bases from V and 5 bases from J, the junction contained 10 bases not matched to a gene. Germline CDR1 reads MNHEY; CDR2 reads SMNVEV (reference sequence). The CDR3 loop is CASSPSDRELYGYTF. CDR3 nucleotides: TGTGCCAGCAGTCCGTCGGACAGGGAGTTGTATGGCTACACCTTC.

This clone was picked up a small number of times. The J gene is TRBJ2-5, the V gene TRBV7-8; 8 bases map to TRBD1. The CDR3 consists of 13 residues. Trimming cost V 3 bases and J 7 bases; bases outside gene matches: 4. Germline assignment: CDR1 SGHVS and CDR2 FQNEAQ. The CDR3: CASSFGQGATQYF. The DNA for the CDR3 is TGTGCCAGCAGCTTCGGCCAGGGGGCGACCCAGTACTTC.

By frequency in the sample, this clone is medium-sized. The V call is TRBV27, the J call TRBJ2-7, with D unclear. V lost 3 bases to trimming and J lost 2 bases, with 5 bases between them. The germline CDR1 and CDR2 sequences are MNHEY and SMNVEV (reference sequence). The CDR3 is 12 residues long. The CDR3 DNA reads as TGTGCCAGCAGTTTCAACACCTACGAGCAGTACTTC. Its translation: CASSFNTYEQYF.

V gene TRBV5-5 combines with J gene TRBJ2-7; a possible D gene is TRBD1 (6 bases). V dropped 2 bases and J dropped 7 bases, with 13 bases sitting between them. Per the germline V gene, CDR1 is SGHKS and CDR2 is YYEKEE (reference sequence). This CDR3 has 13 amino acids. The DNA for the CDR3 is TGTGCCAGCAGCTTACAGGGTTCTCGGGAGCAGTACTTC. It codes for CASSLQGSREQYF. Using reference TRBV5-5 and TRBJ2-7 for the parts outside the CDR3, the full variable domain is DAGVTQSPTHLIKTRGQQVTLRCSPISGHKSVSWYQQVLGQGPQFIFQYYEKEERGRGNFPDRFSARQFPNYSSELNVNALLLGDSALYLCASSLQGSREQYFGPGTRLTVT.

This sequence joins TRBV29-1 and TRBJ2-7, with unresolved D. There are 15 residues in the CDR3. The V end lost 5 bases, the J end lost 2 bases, and 19 bases lay between the germline ends. From germline, CDR1 is SQVTM and CDR2 ANQGSEA. CDR3 sequence: CSVPKMESDPYEQYF. DNA for the CDR3: TGCAGCGTTCCTAAAATGGAGTCTGATCCCTACGAGCAGTACTTC.

The J gene is TRBJ1-4, the V gene TRBV5-1; D not resolved. Germline V gives CDR1 SGHRS, CDR2 YFSETQ. The CDR3 spans 15 residues. Trimming stripped 0 bases from V and 10 bases from J, with 16 bases between. In nucleotides, the CDR3 is TGCGCCAGCAGCTTGGATCCAGGCAACACTTTAAAACTGTTTTTT. Translating gives CASSLDPGNTLKLFF.

This chain connects TRBV6-6 to TRBJ2-7; D tentatively fits TRBD1 or TRBD2 (5 bases each). CDR1 MNHNY and CDR2 SVGAGI come from the germline V gene (reference sequence). The CDR3 totals 14 residues. The germline V and J ends were trimmed by 4 bases and 6 bases, with 16 bases remaining between them. The CDR3 DNA reads as TGTGCCAGCAGTTCGGGACGGACCCTTGGCGAGCAGTACTTC. Its protein product is CASSSGRTLGEQYF.

The genes are TRBV15 and TRBJ1-2; D remains ambiguous. Between the trimmed V and J ends, which lost 3 bases and 7 bases, there was a span of 18 bases. The CDR3 extends over 15 amino acids. Germline V gives CDR1 LNHNV, CDR2 YYDKDF (reference sequence). CDR3: CATSSFQRSNGGYTF. The DNA for the CDR3 is TGTGCCACCAGCAGTTTCCAAAGATCCAATGGTGGCTACACCTTC.

This chain connects TRBV5-1 to TRBJ2-2; no firm D call. Germline lookup yields CDR1 SGHRS and CDR2 YFSETQ. V gave up 2 bases and J gave up 3 bases, with 11 bases separating them. This CDR3 comprises 15 residues. The CDR3 coding sequence is TGCGCCAGCAGCTTCGGCTACAAGTACACCGGGGAGCTGTTTTTT. Translated, it gives CASSFGYKYTGELFF. Full variable domain (outside the CDR3, taken from reference TRBV5-1 and TRBJ2-2): KAGVTQTPRYLIKTRGQQVTLSCSPISGHRSVSWYQQTPGQGLQFLFEYFSETQRNKGNFPGRFSGRQFSNSRSEMNVSTLELGDSALYLCASSFGYKYTGELFFGEGSRLTVL.

This clone was observed a handful of times. The chain links TRBV4-3 to TRBJ1-5, with a weak D call TRBD1 (5 bases). This CDR3 comprises 15 residues. CDR1 LGHNA and CDR2 YSLEER come from the germline V gene. Between the trimmed V and J ends, which lost 0 bases and 0 bases, there was a span of 6 bases. CDR3 DNA sequence: TGCGCCAGCAGCCAAGATGGGGGTAGCAATCAGCCCCAGCATTTT. It codes for CASSQDGGSNQPQHF.

The CDR3 here is CASSFGTEAFF. The DNA of the CDR3 is TGTGCCAGCAGCTTCGGGACAGAAGCTTTCTTT. V is TRBV5-6 and J is TRBJ1-1; possible D gene TRBD1, 6 bases. This CDR3 contains 11 residues. Germline V lookup: CDR1 SGHDT, CDR2 YYEEEE. Trimming took off 2 bases at V and 8 bases at J, with 7 bases between the two ends.

V usage is TRBV10-3 and J usage is TRBJ1-1; TRBD1 matches at 7 bases. CDR1 ENHRY and CDR2 SYGVKD come from the germline V gene. Trimming at V came to 2 bases and at J to 8 bases, leaving 8 bases not matched to a gene. CDR3 length: 14 residues. The CDR3 DNA sequence: TGTGCCATCAGTGAGCCGGGGACAGACATGGAAGCTTTCTTT. This translates into CAISEPGTDMEAFF.

This chain connects TRBV6-5 to TRBJ2-7; TRBD1 agrees at 10 bases. The CDR3 length is 14 residues. CDR1 is MNHEY, CDR2 SVGAGI, per germline. V dropped 6 bases and J dropped 5; count of bases not matched to a gene: 7. In DNA form, the CDR3 reads TGTGCCAGCAGAACCGGGACAGGGGTCCACGAGCAGTACTTC. This sequence encodes CASRTGTGVHEQYF.

This rearrangement joins TRBV27 to TRBJ1-5, with 7 nucleotides matching TRBD1. Germline CDR1 MNHEY, CDR2 SMNVEV (reference sequence). The CDR3 has 18 amino acids. J was trimmed by 0 bases and V by 6 bases; bases with no gene match: 14. CDR3 region: CASRYRQGDGSSNQPQHF. CDR3 bases: TGTGCCAGCAGATATCGGCAGGGGGATGGTAGTAGCAATCAGCCCCAGCATTTT.

The chain carries TRBV5-1 and TRBJ2-4, with TRBD2 as a possible D gene (5 bases). This CDR3 spans 15 amino acids. Between the trimmed V and J ends, which lost 8 bases and 2 bases, there was a span of 17 bases. The germline gives CDR1 SGHRS, CDR2 YFSETQ. The CDR3 loop is CARRAEGSSKNIQYF. In nucleotides, the CDR3 is TGCGCCAGGAGAGCGGAAGGGTCTTCCAAAAACATTCAGTACTTC.

The V and J genes are TRBV4-1 and TRBJ2-7; D gene uncertain. The CDR3 loop spans 14 amino acids. The V end was cut by 2 bases, the J end by 2 bases, with 10 bases between. CDR1 and CDR2 from the germline V gene are MGHRA and YSYEKL. In DNA form, the CDR3 reads TGCGCCAGCAGCCAAATGCCGAGTACCTACGAGCAGTACTTC. Encoded protein: CASSQMPSTYEQYF.

In its sample, this clone was seen once. The V call is TRBV30, the J call TRBJ1-4; D is ambiguous. V lost 1 base and J lost 0, with 12 bases in between. The germline gives CDR1 GTSNPN, CDR2 SVGIG (reference sequence). The CDR3 totals 16 residues. DNA for the CDR3: TGTGCCTGGAGTGAGGGCCTTCAGGCAACTAATGAAAAACTGTTTTTT. As protein: CAWSEGLQATNEKLFF.